This TCR beta chain appears in the sequencing data of a study of blood T cell repertoires in COVID-19. Study background: Sites across the United States, Italy and Spain contributed samples from acute and convalescent COVID-19. Nucleic acid was either cDNA or gDNA, and it came from T cells, B-cell-depleted T cells, or PBMCs.

V gave up 0 bases and J gave up 11 bases, with 11 bases separating them. This CDR3 spans 13 amino acids. Germline V gene sequence: CDR1 SGHRS, CDR2 YFSETQ. Method: immunoSEQ multiplex PCR; TCRdb's copy keeps in-frame clones and lacks some. The sample has approximately 68,000 clones, roughly 90% seen once. J is TRBJ1-4 and V is TRBV5-1; D is undetermined. The sequence came from a man in his sixties or seventies with active or convalescent COVID-19. The specimen sequenced was peripheral blood. CDR3 sequence: CASSLDLGGKLFF. CDR3 nucleotide sequence: TGCGCCAGCAGCTTGGACCTTGGCGGGAAACTGTTTTTT.